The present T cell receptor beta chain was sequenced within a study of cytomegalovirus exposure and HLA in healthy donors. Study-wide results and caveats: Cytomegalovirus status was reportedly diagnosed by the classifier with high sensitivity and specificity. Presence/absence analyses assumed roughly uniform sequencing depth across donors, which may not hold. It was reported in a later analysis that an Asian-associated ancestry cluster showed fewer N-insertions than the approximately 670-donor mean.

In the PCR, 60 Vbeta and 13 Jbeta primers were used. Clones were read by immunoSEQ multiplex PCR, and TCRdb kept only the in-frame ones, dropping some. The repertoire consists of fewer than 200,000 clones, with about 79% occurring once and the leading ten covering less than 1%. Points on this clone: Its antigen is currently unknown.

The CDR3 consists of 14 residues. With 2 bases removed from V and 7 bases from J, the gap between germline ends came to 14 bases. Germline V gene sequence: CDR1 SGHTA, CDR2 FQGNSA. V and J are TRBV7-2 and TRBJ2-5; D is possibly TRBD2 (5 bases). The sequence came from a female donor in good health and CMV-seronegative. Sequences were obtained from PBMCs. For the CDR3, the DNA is TGTGCCAGCAGCTTAACAGACCGCCGGGGGACCCAGTACTTC. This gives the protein CASSLTDRRGTQYF.